The TCR beta chain under discussion was sequenced for a study of T cells after yellow fever vaccination. CDR3 size: 14 residues. V lost 6 bases to trimming and J lost 6 bases, with 15 bases between them. TCRdb ran MiXCR on the 5' RACE reads and lists one entry per CDR3 protein. This table holds 450,000 to 650,000 distinct CDR3 sequences, roughly 13% found once. The sample was PBMCs, taken on the day of the yellow fever booster vaccination. The receptor comes from a young man who received the YFV17D yellow fever vaccine. The rearrangement links TRBV12-3 or TRBV12-4 to TRBJ2-4; D may be TRBD1 (8 bases). CDR3 residues: CASSLTGGGNIQYF. CDR3 bases: TGTGCCAGCAGCCTCACAGGGGGGGGAAACATTCAGTACTTC.